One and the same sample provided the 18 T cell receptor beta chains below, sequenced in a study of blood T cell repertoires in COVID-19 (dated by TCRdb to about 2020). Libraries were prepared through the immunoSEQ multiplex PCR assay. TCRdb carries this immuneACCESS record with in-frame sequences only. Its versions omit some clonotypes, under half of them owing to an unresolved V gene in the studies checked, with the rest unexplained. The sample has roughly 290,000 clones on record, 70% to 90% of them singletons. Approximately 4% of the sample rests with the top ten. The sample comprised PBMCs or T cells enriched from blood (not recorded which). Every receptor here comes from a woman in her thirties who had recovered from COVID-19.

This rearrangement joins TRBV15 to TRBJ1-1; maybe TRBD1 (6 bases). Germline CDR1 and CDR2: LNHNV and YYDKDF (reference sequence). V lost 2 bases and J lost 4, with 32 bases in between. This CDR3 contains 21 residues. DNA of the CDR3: TGTGCCACCAGCAGAAACCCTTTGGGGCAGGGGAGCTTTTTTAGGATCACTGAAGCTTTCTTT. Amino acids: CATSRNPLGQGSFFRITEAFF.

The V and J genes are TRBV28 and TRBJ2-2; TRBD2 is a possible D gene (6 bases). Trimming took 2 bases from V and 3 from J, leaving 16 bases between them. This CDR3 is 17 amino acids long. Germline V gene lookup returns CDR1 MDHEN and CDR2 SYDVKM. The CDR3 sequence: CASSLIGLLAHTGELFF. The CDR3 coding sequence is TGTGCCAGCAGTTTAATCGGGCTACTAGCCCACACCGGGGAGCTGTTTTTT.

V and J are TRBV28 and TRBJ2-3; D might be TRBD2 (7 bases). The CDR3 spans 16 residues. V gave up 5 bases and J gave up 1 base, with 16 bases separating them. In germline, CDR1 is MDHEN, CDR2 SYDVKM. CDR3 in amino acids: CASSPPGGARTDTQYF. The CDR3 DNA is TGTGCCAGCAGTCCCCCGGGGGGCGCCCGCACAGATACGCAGTATTTT. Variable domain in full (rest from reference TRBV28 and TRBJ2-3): DVKVTQSSRYLVKRTGEKVFLECVQDMDHENMFWYRQDPGLGLRLIYFSYDVKMKEKGDIPEGYSVSREKKERFSLILESASTNQTSMYLCASSPPGGARTDTQYFGPGTRLTVL.

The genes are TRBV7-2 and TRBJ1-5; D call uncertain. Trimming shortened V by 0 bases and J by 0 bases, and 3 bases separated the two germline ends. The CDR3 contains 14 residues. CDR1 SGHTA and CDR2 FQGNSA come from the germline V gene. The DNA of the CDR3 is TGTGCCAGCAGCTTAGCCCGTAGCAATCAGCCCCAGCATTTT. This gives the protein CASSLARSNQPQHF. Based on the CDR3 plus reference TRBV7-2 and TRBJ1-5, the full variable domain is GAGVSQSPSNKVTEKGKDVELRCDPISGHTALYWYRQSLGQGLEFLIYFQGNSAPDKSGLPSDRFSAERTGGSVSTLTIQRTQQEDSAVYLCASSLARSNQPQHFGDGTRLSIL.

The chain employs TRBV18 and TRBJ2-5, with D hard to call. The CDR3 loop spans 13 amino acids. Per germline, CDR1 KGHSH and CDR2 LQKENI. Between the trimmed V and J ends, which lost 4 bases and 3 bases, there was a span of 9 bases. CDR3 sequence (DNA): TGTGCCAGCTCACGATCACAAGAAGAGACCCAGTACTTC. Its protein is CASSRSQEETQYF. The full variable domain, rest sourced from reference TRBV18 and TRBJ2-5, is NAGVMQNPRHLVRRRGQEARLRCSPMKGHSHVYWYRQLPEEGLKFMVYLQKENIIDESGMPKERFSAEFPKEGPSILRIQQVVRGDSAAYFCASSRSQEETQYFGPGTRLLVL.

This CDR3 is CASSLLFRDRVYGYTF. Here the CDR3 DNA reads TGTGCCAGCAGCTTGTTATTTCGGGACAGGGTGTATGGCTACACCTTC. This sequence joins TRBV5-6 and TRBJ1-2, with 9 bases identical to TRBD1. The CDR3 totals 16 residues. Germline values: CDR1 SGHDT, CDR2 YYEEEE. After removal of 1 base from V and 5 bases from J, the junction contained 9 bases not matched to a gene.

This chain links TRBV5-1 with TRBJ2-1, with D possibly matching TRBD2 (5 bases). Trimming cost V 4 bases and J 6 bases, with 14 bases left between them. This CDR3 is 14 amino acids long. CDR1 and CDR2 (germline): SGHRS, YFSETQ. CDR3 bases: TGCGCCAGCAGCGTAAAGCGGCTTGGCAATGAGCAGTTCTTC. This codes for CASSVKRLGNEQFF.

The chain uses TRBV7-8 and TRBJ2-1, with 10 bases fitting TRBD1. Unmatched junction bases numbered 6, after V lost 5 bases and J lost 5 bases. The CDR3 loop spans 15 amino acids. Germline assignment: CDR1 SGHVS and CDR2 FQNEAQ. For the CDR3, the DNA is TGTGCCAGCAGCCATCCGGGACAGGGGAACAATGAGCAGTTCTTC. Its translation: CASSHPGQGNNEQFF. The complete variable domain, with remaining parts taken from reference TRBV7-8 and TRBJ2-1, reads GAGVSQSPRYKVAKRGQDVALRCDPISGHVSLFWYQQALGQGPEFLTYFQNEAQLDKSGLPSDRFFAERPEGSVSTLKIQRTQQEDSAVYLCASSHPGQGNNEQFFGPGTRLTVL.

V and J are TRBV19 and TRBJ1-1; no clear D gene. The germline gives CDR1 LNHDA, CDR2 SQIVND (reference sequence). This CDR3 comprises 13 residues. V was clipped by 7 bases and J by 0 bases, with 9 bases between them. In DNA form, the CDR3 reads TGTGCCAGTATGGAGCTCATGAACACTGAAGCTTTCTTT. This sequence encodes CASMELMNTEAFF.

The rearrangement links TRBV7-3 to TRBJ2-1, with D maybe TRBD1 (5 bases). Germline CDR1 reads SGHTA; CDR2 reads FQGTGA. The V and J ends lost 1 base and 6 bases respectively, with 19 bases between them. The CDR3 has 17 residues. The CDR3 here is CASSLRPWGREGNEQFF. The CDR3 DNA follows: TGTGCCAGCAGCTTAAGACCTTGGGGCAGGGAAGGCAATGAGCAGTTCTTC.

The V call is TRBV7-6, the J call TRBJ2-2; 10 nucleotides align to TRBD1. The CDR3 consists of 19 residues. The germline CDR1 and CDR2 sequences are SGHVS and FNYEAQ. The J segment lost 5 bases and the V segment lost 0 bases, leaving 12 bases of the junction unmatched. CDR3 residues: CASSLARGWGTGVTGELFF. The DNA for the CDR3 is TGTGCCAGCAGCTTAGCGCGAGGATGGGGGACAGGGGTTACCGGGGAGCTGTTTTTT.

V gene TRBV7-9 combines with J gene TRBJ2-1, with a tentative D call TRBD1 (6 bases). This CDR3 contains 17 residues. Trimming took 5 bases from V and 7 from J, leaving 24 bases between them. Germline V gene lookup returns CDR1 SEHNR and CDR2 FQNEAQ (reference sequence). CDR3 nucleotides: TGTGCCAGCAGCCAAACAGGGAAAGGGCCACTTTTTAATGAGCAGTTCTTC. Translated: CASSQTGKGPLFNEQFF.

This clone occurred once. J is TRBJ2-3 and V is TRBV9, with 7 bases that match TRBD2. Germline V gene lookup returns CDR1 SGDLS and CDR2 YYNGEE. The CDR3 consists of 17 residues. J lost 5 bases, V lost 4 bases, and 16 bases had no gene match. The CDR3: CASSPSGWASGQDTQYF. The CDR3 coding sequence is TGTGCCAGCAGCCCTTCCGGCTGGGCTAGCGGACAAGATACGCAGTATTTT.

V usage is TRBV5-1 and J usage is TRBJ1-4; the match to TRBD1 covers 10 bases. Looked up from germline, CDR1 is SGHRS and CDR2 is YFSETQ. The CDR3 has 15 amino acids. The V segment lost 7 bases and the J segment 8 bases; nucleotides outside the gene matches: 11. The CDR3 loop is CASRNGQGGSEKLFF. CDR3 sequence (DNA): TGCGCCAGCCGGAACGGACAGGGGGGTTCGGAAAAACTGTTTTTT. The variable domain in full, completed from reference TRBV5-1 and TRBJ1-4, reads KAGVTQTPRYLIKTRGQQVTLSCSPISGHRSVSWYQQTPGQGLQFLFEYFSETQRNKGNFPGRFSGRQFSNSRSEMNVSTLELGDSALYLCASRNGQGGSEKLFFGSGTQLSVL.

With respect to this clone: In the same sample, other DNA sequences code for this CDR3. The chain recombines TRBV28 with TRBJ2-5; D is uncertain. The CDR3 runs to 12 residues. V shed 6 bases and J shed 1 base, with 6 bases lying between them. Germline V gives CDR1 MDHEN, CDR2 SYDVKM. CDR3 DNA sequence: TGTGCCAGCAGGGAGTCCCAAGAGACCCAGTACTTC. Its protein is CASRESQETQYF. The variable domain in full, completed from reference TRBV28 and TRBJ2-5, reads DVKVTQSSRYLVKRTGEKVFLECVQDMDHENMFWYRQDPGLGLRLIYFSYDVKMKEKGDIPEGYSVSREKKERFSLILESASTNQTSMYLCASRESQETQYFGPGTRLLVL.

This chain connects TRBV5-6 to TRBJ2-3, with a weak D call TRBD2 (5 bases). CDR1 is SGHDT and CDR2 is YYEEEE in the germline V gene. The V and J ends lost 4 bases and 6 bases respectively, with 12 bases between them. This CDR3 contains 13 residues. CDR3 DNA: TGTGCCAGCAGCCCGGCAAGGGAGGATACGCAGTATTTT. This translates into CASSPAREDTQYF.

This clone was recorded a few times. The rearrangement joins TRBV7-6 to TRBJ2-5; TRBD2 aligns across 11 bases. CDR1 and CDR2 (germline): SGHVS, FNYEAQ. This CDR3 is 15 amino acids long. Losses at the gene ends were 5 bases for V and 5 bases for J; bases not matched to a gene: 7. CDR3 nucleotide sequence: TGTGCCAGCAGCGACGATAGCGGGAGGGGGGAGACCCAGTACTTC. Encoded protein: CASSDDSGRGETQYF.

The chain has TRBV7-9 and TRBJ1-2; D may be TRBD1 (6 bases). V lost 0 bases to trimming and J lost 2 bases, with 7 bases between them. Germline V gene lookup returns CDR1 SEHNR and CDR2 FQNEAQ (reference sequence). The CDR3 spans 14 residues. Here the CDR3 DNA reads TGTGCCAGCAGCTTAGCTGACAGGAACTATGGCTACACCTTC. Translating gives CASSLADRNYGYTF.